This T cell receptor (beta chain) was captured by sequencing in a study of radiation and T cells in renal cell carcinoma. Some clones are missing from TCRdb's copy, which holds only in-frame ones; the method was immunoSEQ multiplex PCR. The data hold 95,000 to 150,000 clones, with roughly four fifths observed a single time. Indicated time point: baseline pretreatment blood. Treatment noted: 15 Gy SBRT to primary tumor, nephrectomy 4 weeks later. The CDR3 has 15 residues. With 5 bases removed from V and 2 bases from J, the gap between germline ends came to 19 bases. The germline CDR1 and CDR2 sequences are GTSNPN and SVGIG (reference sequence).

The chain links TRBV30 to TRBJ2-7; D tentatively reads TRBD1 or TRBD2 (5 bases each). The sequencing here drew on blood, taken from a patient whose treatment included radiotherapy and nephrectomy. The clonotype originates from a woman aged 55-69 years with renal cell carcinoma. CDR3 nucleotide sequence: TGTGCCTGGGTTTCCTACTCCGGGGCCACCTACGAGCAGTACTTC. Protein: CAWVSYSGATYEQYF.